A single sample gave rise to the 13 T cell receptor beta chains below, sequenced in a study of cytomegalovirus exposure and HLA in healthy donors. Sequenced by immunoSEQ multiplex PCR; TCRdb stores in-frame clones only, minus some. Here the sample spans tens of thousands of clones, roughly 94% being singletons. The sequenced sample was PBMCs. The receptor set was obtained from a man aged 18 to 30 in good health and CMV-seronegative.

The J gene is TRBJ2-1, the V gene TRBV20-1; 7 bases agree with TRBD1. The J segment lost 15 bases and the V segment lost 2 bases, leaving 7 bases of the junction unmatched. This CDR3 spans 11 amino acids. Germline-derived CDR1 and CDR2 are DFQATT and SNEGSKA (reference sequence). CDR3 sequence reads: CSARLTGNPFF. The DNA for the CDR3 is TGCAGTGCTAGACTGACAGGGAATCCGTTCTTC.

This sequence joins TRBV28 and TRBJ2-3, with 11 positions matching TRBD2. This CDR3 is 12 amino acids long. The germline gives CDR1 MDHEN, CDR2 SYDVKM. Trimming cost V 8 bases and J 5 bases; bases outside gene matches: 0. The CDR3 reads CASGTSGDTQYF. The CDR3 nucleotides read TGTGCCAGCGGGACTAGCGGAGATACGCAGTATTTT.

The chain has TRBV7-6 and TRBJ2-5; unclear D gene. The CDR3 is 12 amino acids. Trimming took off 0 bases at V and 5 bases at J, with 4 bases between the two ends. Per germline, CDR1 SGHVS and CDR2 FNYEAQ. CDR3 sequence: CASSLAQETQYF. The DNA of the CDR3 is TGTGCCAGCAGCTTAGCACAGGAGACCCAGTACTTC. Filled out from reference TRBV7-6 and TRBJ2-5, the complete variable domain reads GAGVSQSPRYKVTKRGQDVALRCDPISGHVSLYWYRQALGQGPEFLTYFNYEAQQDKSGLPNDRFSAERPEGSISTLTIQRTEQRDSAMYRCASSLAQETQYFGPGTRLLVL.

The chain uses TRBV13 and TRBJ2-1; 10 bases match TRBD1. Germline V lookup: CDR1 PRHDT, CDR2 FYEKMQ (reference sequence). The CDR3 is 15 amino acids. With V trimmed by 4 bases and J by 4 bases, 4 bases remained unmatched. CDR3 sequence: CASSSRDRGYNEQFF. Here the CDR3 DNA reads TGTGCCAGCAGCTCCCGGGACAGGGGATACAATGAGCAGTTCTTC.

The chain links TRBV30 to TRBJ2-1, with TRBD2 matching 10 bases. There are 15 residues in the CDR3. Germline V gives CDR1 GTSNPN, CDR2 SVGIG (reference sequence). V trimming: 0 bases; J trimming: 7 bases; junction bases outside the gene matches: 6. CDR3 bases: TGTGCCTGGAGTGTAGAACTAGCGGGAATTAATGAGCAGTTCTTC. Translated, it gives CAWSVELAGINEQFF.

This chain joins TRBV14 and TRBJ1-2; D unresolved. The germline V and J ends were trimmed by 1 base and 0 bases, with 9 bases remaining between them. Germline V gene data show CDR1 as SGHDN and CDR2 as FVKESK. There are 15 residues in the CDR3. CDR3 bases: TGTGCCAGCAGCCAAGGTCCGACAACTAACTATGGCTACACCTTC. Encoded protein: CASSQGPTTNYGYTF.

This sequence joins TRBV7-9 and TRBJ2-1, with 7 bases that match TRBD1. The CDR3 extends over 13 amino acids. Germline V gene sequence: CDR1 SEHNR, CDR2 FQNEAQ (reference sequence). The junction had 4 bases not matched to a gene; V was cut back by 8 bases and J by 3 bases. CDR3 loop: CASAGTVYNEQFF. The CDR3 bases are TGTGCCAGCGCCGGGACAGTCTACAATGAGCAGTTCTTC.

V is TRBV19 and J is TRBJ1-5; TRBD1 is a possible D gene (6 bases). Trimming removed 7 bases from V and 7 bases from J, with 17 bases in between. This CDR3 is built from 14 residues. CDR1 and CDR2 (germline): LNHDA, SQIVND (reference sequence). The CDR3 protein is CASKIRQGLQPQHF. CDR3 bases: TGTGCCAGTAAGATTAGGCAGGGGTTGCAGCCCCAGCATTTT.

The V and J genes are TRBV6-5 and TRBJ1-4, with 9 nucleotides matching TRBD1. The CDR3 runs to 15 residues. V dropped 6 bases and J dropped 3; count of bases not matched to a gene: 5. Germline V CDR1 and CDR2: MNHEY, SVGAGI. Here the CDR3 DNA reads TGTGCCAGCAGCATCCGACAGGGGGCTAATGAAAAACTGTTTTTT. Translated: CASSIRQGANEKLFF.

CDR3 nucleotides: TGTGCCAATCAGGGGGCTGGAAATCAGCCCCAGCATTTT. Protein: CANQGAGNQPQHF. This chain joins TRBV28 and TRBJ1-5; 8 nucleotides agree with TRBD1. This CDR3 contains 13 residues. The V segment lost 10 bases and the J segment 4 bases; nucleotides outside the gene matches: 6. CDR1 MDHEN and CDR2 SYDVKM come from the germline V gene.

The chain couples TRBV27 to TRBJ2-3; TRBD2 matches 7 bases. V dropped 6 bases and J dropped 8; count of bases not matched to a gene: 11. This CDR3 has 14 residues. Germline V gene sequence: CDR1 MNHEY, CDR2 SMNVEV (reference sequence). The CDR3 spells CASRSAGRQGTQYF. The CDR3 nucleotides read TGTGCCAGCAGATCCGCCGGGAGGCAGGGTACGCAGTATTTT.

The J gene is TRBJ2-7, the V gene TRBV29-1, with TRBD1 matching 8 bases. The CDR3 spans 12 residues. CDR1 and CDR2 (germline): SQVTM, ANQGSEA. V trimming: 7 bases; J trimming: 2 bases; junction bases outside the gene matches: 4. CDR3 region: CSAGQGAYEQYF. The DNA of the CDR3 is TGCAGCGCCGGACAGGGCGCCTACGAGCAGTACTTC.

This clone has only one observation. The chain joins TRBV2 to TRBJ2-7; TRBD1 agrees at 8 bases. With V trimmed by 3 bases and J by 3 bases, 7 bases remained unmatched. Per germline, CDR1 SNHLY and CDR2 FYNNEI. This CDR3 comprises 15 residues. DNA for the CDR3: TGTGCCAGCAGTGAGGGGACAGGTTATGGCTACGAGCAGTACTTC. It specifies CASSEGTGYGYEQYF. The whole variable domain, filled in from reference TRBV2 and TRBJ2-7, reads EPEVTQTPSHQVTQMGQEVILRCVPISNHLYFYWYRQILGQKVEFLVSFYNNEISEKSEIFDDQFSVERPDGSNFTLKIRSTKLEDSAMYFCASSEGTGYGYEQYFGPGTRLTVT.